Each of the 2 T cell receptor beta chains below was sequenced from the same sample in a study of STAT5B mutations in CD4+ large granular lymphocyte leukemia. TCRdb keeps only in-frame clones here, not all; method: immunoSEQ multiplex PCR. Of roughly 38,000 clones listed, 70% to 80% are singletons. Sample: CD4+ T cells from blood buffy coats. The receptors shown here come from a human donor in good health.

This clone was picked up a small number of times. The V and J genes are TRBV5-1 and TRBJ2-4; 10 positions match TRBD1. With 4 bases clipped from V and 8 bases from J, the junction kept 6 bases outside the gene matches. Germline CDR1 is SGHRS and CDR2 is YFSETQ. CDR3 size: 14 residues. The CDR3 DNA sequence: TGCGCCAGCAGCATAGCCGGGACAGGGGACATTCAGTACTTC. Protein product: CASSIAGTGDIQYF.

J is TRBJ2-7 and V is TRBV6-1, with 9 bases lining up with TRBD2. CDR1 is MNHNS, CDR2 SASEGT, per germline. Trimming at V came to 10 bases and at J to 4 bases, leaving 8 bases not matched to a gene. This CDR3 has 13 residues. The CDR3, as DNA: TGTGCCACCGTCCGTAGCGGGGGATACGAGCAGTACTTC. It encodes CATVRSGGYEQYF.